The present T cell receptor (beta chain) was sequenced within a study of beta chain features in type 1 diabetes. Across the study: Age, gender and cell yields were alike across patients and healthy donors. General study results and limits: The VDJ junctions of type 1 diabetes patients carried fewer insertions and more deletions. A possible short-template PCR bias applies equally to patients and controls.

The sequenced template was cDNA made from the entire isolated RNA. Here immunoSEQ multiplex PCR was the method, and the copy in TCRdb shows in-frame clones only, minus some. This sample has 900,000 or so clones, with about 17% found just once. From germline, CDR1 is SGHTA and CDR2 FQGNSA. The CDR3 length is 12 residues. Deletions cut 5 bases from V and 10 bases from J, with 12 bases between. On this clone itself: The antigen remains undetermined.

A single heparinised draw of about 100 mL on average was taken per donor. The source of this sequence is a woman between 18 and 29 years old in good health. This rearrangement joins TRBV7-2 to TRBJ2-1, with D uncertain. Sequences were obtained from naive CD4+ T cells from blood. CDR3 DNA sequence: TGTGCCAGCAGCACGCCCTCGCGAGAGCAGTTCTTC. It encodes CASSTPSREQFF.